Reported below is one T cell receptor beta chain. One junction end disagrees with the germline gene, perhaps due to a read error. TCRdb fed the reads into MiXCR, producing one record per CDR3 protein. The top ten clones hold roughly 25% of a sample with under 600,000 distinct CDR3 sequences, about 17% of them seen once. This entry belongs to a study of T cell repertoires in cytomegalovirus infection. Germline V gene sequence: CDR1 SGHDN, CDR2 FVKESK. The CDR3 sequence is 16 residues long. Source material: CD8+ T cells from PBMCs. The chain recombines TRBV14 with TRBJ2-1; D might be TRBD2 (6 bases). The receptor's source is a human donor in good health (CMV status not recorded). Some clones in this sample may be carry-over from other donors' samples. The CDR3 sequence is CASSQSGEGSCNEQFF. The CDR3 DNA follows: TGTGCCAGCAGCCAATCGGGGGAAGGCTCCTGCAATGAGCAGTTCTTC.